A single sample gave rise to the 32 T cell receptor beta chains below, sequenced in a study of control samples from healthy donors and cancer patients. TCRdb's copy holds only in-frame clones and misses some; the assay was immunoSEQ multiplex PCR. Altogether some 410,000 clones are present, around nine tenths being singletons, with the ten largest covering just under 6.5%. Sequencing used PBMCs. These receptors came from a man in his forties with head and neck cancer.

This rearrangement joins TRBV20-1 to TRBJ1-4, with D possibly being TRBD1 (6 bases). The germline gives CDR1 DFQATT, CDR2 SNEGSKA (reference sequence). CDR3 length: 17 amino acids. V was pared by 3 bases and J by 4 bases, with 21 bases between. CDR3 amino acids: CSASFPLAGEDNEKLFF. In nucleotides, the CDR3 is TGCAGTGCTAGTTTCCCCCTTGCAGGGGAGGATAATGAAAAACTGTTTTTT.

This CDR3 is CASSAGGVQRPQHF. In nucleotides, the CDR3 is TGTGCCAGTAGTGCTGGAGGCGTACAGCGACCCCAGCATTTT. The chain recombines TRBV19 with TRBJ1-5; no definite D call. V lost 5 bases to trimming and J lost 10 bases, with 18 bases between them. The CDR3 sequence is 14 residues long. The germline V gene has CDR1 LNHDA and CDR2 SQIVND (reference sequence).

This clone was seen more than once but under ten times. Distinct nucleotide sequences in the sample also encode this CDR3. This chain joins TRBV3-1 (or the pseudogene TRBV3-2) and TRBJ2-3; the D is unclear. There are 11 residues in the CDR3. CDR1 LGHDT and CDR2 YNNKEL come from the germline V gene (reference sequence). Trimming left V 3 bases short and J 3 bases short, with 1 base between. For the CDR3, the DNA is TGTGCCAGCAGCCAGACAGATACGCAGTATTTT. Amino acid sequence: CASSQTDTQYF.

The V and J genes are TRBV5-1 and TRBJ1-1, with D uncertain. Trimming pared 1 base from V and 1 base from J, leaving 8 bases between. CDR3 length equals 14 residues. Germline loops: CDR1 SGHRS, CDR2 YFSETQ. CDR3: CASSLPVENTEAFF. CDR3 bases: TGCGCCAGCAGCTTGCCAGTGGAGAACACTGAAGCTTTCTTT.

The chain carries TRBV25-1 and TRBJ2-1; 9 nucleotides match TRBD2. V gave up 2 bases and J gave up 8 bases; unmatched junction bases: 7. This CDR3 contains 15 residues. Germline V CDR1 and CDR2: MGHDK, SYGVNS. This CDR3 reads CASSEGASGKDEQFF. As DNA, the CDR3 is TGTGCCAGCAGTGAAGGGGCTAGCGGGAAGGATGAGCAGTTCTTC.

This chain connects TRBV19 to TRBJ2-3; tentatively, D is TRBD2 (5 bases). V gave up 4 bases and J gave up 6 bases, with 17 bases separating them. The CDR3 runs to 15 residues. CDR1 is LNHDA, CDR2 SQIVND, per germline (reference sequence). The CDR3 coding sequence is TGTGCCAGTAGTAGAGGGTCAATTATGGGGGATACGCAGTATTTT. Translated: CASSRGSIMGDTQYF.

This rearrangement joins TRBV4-3 to TRBJ1-4; 7 nucleotides agree with TRBD1. The CDR3 contains 14 residues. V shed 0 bases and J 8 bases; nucleotides not matched to a gene: 3. CDR1 and CDR2 (germline): LGHNA, YSLEER. The CDR3 region has the DNA TGCGCCAGCAGCCAAGAGCAGGGGGGAGAAAAACTGTTTTTT. Its translation is CASSQEQGGEKLFF.

V gene TRBV4-3 combines with J gene TRBJ1-6; D is unresolved. The CDR3 totals 13 residues. The germline gives CDR1 LGHNA, CDR2 YSLEER. V was pared by 0 bases and J by 11 bases, with 8 bases between. The CDR3 is CASSQERATPLHF. CDR3 bases: TGCGCCAGCAGCCAAGAGAGGGCTACACCCCTCCACTTT.

The gene calls are TRBV3-1 (or the pseudogene TRBV3-2) and TRBJ1-5; 7 bases fit TRBD1. Per germline, CDR1 LGHDT and CDR2 YNNKEL (reference sequence). J was trimmed by 6 bases and V by 1 base; bases with no gene match: 9. The CDR3 totals 16 residues. The CDR3 protein is CASSQVPTGEGQPQHF. CDR3 DNA: TGTGCCAGCAGCCAAGTGCCTACAGGGGAGGGTCAGCCCCAGCATTTT.

The chain combines TRBV18 with TRBJ1-1, with D perhaps matching TRBD1 (5 bases). Germline-derived CDR1 and CDR2 are KGHSH and LQKENI. With 3 bases removed from V and 1 base from J, the gap between germline ends came to 15 bases. The CDR3 has 16 residues. CDR3 DNA sequence: TGTGCCAGCTCACCTCGGACGGGACTCAGGAACACTGAAGCTTTCTTT. Encoded protein: CASSPRTGLRNTEAFF.

This chain links TRBV12-3 or TRBV12-4 with TRBJ1-3, with D unresolved. V lost 5 bases, J lost 8 bases, and 10 bases lay in between. CDR3 size: 12 residues. The CDR3 bases are TGTGCCAGCAGTCCCCGGGCAGACACCATATATTTT. Amino acid sequence: CASSPRADTIYF.

The J gene is TRBJ2-1, the V gene TRBV28; a possible D gene is TRBD1 (5 bases). The CDR3 covers 14 residues. Germline CDR1 MDHEN, CDR2 SYDVKM. V lost 6 bases, J lost 4 bases, and 13 bases lay in between. CDR3 coding DNA: TGTGCCAGCAGGTGGATCGACAGTTACAATGAGCAGTTCTTC. This codes for CASRWIDSYNEQFF.

This clone was counted a single time. This chain uses TRBV28 with TRBJ1-5; 7 bases agree with TRBD1. Germline trimming cut 3 bases from V and 7 bases from J; bases unmatched to any gene: 9. The CDR3 runs 15 residues. Looked up from germline, CDR1 is MDHEN and CDR2 is SYDVKM. DNA of the CDR3: TGTGCCAGCAGTTTCCTTGGAGGGGGCGAACAGCCCCAGCATTTT. It is translated as CASSFLGGGEQPQHF.

The V call is TRBV2, the J call TRBJ2-2, with D possibly being TRBD2 (5 bases). CDR3 size: 16 residues. Germline V lookup: CDR1 SNHLY, CDR2 FYNNEI. V was pared by 11 bases and J by 0 bases, with 19 bases between. CDR3 protein: CAGKSGNASNTGELFF. CDR3 nucleotide sequence: TGTGCCGGAAAAAGCGGAAACGCTTCGAACACCGGGGAGCTGTTTTTT.

Concerning this clone: The sample holds other DNA sequences that translate to the same CDR3. The genes are TRBV4-3 and TRBJ2-3, with 7 positions matching TRBD1. CDR3 size: 16 residues. Germline V gene lookup returns CDR1 LGHNA and CDR2 YSLEER. Trimming cost V 1 base and J 0 bases; bases outside gene matches: 4. CDR3 sequence reads: CASSQGNRGSTDTQYF. In nucleotides, the CDR3 is TGCGCCAGCAGCCAAGGAAACAGGGGAAGCACAGATACGCAGTATTTT.

As for this clone: The same CDR3 is also encoded by other DNA sequences in this sample. The chain couples TRBV24-1 to TRBJ2-2; 9 bases fit TRBD2. Germline V lookup: CDR1 KGHDR, CDR2 SFDVKD. V was pared by 3 bases and J by 1 base, with 2 bases of the junction left unmatched. The CDR3 is 16 residues long. The CDR3 DNA reads as TGTGCCACCAGTGATCCAGCGGGAGGGAACACCGGGGAGCTGTTTTTT. Protein: CATSDPAGGNTGELFF.

The genes are TRBV30 and TRBJ1-5; D is unclear. CDR3 size: 12 residues. V was trimmed by 3 bases and J by 10 bases, leaving 13 bases between them. CDR1 GTSNPN and CDR2 SVGIG come from the germline V gene (reference sequence). The CDR3 nucleotides are TGTGCCTGGAGCCATGAGCCGGGACCCCAGCATTTT. Translation: CAWSHEPGPQHF.

This clone appeared a single time. The chain uses TRBV5-1 and TRBJ2-5; 8 bases align to TRBD1. The CDR3 covers 16 residues. The V gene's germline CDR1 is SGHRS and CDR2 YFSETQ. The junction had 12 bases not matched to a gene; V was cut back by 4 bases and J by 4 bases. CDR3 amino acids: CASSPLARGQGETQYF. The CDR3 DNA follows: TGCGCCAGCAGCCCGCTCGCCAGGGGGCAGGGAGAGACCCAGTACTTC. The whole variable domain, remainder taken from reference TRBV5-1 and TRBJ2-5, is KAGVTQTPRYLIKTRGQQVTLSCSPISGHRSVSWYQQTPGQGLQFLFEYFSETQRNKGNFPGRFSGRQFSNSRSEMNVSTLELGDSALYLCASSPLARGQGETQYFGPGTRLLVL.

The chain links TRBV27 to TRBJ2-3, with no clear D. Trimming removed 7 bases from V and 2 bases from J, with 13 bases in between. Germline V gives CDR1 MNHEY, CDR2 SMNVEV (reference sequence). The CDR3 runs 14 residues. In nucleotides, the CDR3 is TGTGCCAGCATCGGTCCTTCGTTCACAGATACGCAGTATTTT. Protein product: CASIGPSFTDTQYF.

The chain uses TRBV28 and TRBJ1-1; 8 positions agree with TRBD1. This CDR3 has 14 residues. The V gene end was trimmed by 8 bases and the J gene end by 1 base; junction bases not matched to a gene: 6. CDR1 and CDR2 from the germline V gene are MDHEN and SYDVKM. The CDR3 is CASGQDRGNTEAFF. For the CDR3, the DNA is TGTGCCAGCGGACAAGACAGGGGGAACACTGAAGCTTTCTTT.

V usage is TRBV6-6 and J usage is TRBJ1-5; tentatively, D is TRBD1 (5 bases). CDR3 size: 14 residues. Germline V gene sequence: CDR1 MNHNY, CDR2 SVGAGI (reference sequence). Trimming removed 6 bases from V and 7 bases from J, with 16 bases in between. Written as DNA, the CDR3 is TGTGCCAGCAGATTCCAGGGAGGTCAACAGCCCCAGCATTTT. Amino acids: CASRFQGGQQPQHF.

The chain couples TRBV5-5 to TRBJ2-2; D is unclear. The CDR3 runs to 15 residues. Germline V gene lookup returns CDR1 SGHKS and CDR2 YYEKEE (reference sequence). The V and J ends lost 3 bases and 8 bases respectively, with 17 bases between them. In nucleotides, the CDR3 is TGTGCCAGCAGCTCCATGGGGTATAGGGCTGGGGAGCTGTTTTTT. As protein: CASSSMGYRAGELFF.

This clone was seen more than once but under ten times. The rearrangement joins TRBV7-2 to TRBJ1-1; tentatively, D is TRBD1 (6 bases). The CDR3 loop spans 12 amino acids. Per germline, CDR1 SGHTA and CDR2 FQGNSA. Trimming took 4 bases from V and 11 from J, leaving 14 bases between them. The chain's CDR3 is CASSSTGTRAFF. The CDR3 DNA sequence: TGTGCCAGCAGCTCTACAGGGACGAGGGCTTTCTTT.

The CDR3 bases are TGTGCCACTTCCAGGCAGGGGTCCTACGAGCAGTACTTC. Translated, it gives CATSRQGSYEQYF. The chain combines TRBV19 with TRBJ2-7; tentative D call: TRBD1 (6 bases). The CDR3 consists of 13 residues. The germline V gene encodes CDR1 LNHDA and CDR2 SQIVND (reference sequence). V lost 10 bases and J lost 1, with 14 bases in between.

The rearrangement joins TRBV7-6 to TRBJ2-1, with 8 bases that match TRBD1. The V and J ends lost 8 bases and 8 bases, in that order; junction bases with no gene match: 11. CDR1 and CDR2 (germline): SGHVS, FNYEAQ. This CDR3 is built from 14 residues. The CDR3: CASGAGGAVYEQFF. DNA of the CDR3: TGTGCCAGCGGCGCAGGGGGCGCGGTGTATGAGCAGTTCTTC.

This rearrangement joins TRBV4-1 to TRBJ2-7; D is unresolved. The V gene's germline CDR1 is MGHRA and CDR2 YSYEKL. The CDR3 consists of 13 residues. V dropped 0 bases and J dropped 3 bases, with 6 bases sitting between them. The CDR3: CASSQDWGYEQYF. Here the CDR3 DNA reads TGCGCCAGCAGCCAAGATTGGGGCTACGAGCAGTACTTC.

The chain has TRBV19 and TRBJ2-4; D not resolved. V lost 10 bases to trimming and J lost 8 bases, with 27 bases between them. The CDR3 is made up of 16 amino acids. CDR1 is LNHDA and CDR2 is SQIVND in the germline V gene (reference sequence). The CDR3 DNA reads TGTGCCACCACCGATACATCCCTCACCTTGAGCCACATTCAGTACTTC. Encoded protein: CATTDTSLTLSHIQYF.

The V gene is TRBV14, the J gene TRBJ1-4, with 7 nucleotides matching TRBD1. Germline CDR1 and CDR2: SGHDN and FVKESK. The CDR3 runs to 16 residues. The V gene end was trimmed by 0 bases and the J gene end by 7 bases; junction bases not matched to a gene: 8. CDR3 amino acids: CASSQDSNRGGEKLFF. In nucleotides, the CDR3 is TGTGCCAGCAGCCAAGACAGTAACAGGGGTGGTGAAAAACTGTTTTTT.

The chain employs TRBV7-3 and TRBJ1-2; 7 nucleotides align to TRBD1. CDR1 and CDR2 from the germline V gene are SGHTA and FQGTGA. The V gene end was trimmed by 5 bases and the J gene end by 7 bases; junction bases not matched to a gene: 10. This CDR3 is 14 amino acids long. The CDR3, as DNA: TGTGCCAGCAGCCCTAGCGGCCAGGGGGGTGGCTACACCTTC. Amino acid sequence: CASSPSGQGGGYTF.

CDR3 sequence: CASSSSGNEQFF. The CDR3 region has the DNA TGTGCCAGCAGTTCCAGCGGGAATGAGCAGTTCTTC. The chain has TRBV27 and TRBJ2-1; TRBD2 might be the D (6 bases). This CDR3 is 12 amino acids long. Germline V lookup: CDR1 MNHEY, CDR2 SMNVEV (reference sequence). V lost 4 bases to trimming and J lost 7 bases, with 8 bases between them.

The chain links TRBV3-1 (or the pseudogene TRBV3-2) to TRBJ1-4, with D possibly TRBD1 on 6 matching bases. The V end was cut by 3 bases, the J end by 0 bases, with 8 bases between. The CDR3 runs to 15 residues. CDR1 is LGHDT and CDR2 is YNNKEL in the germline V gene (reference sequence). Written as DNA, the CDR3 is TGTGCCAGCAGCCAGGACAGCGCAACTAATGAAAAACTGTTTTTT. As protein: CASSQDSATNEKLFF.

This chain joins TRBV13 and TRBJ2-2, with D possibly TRBD2 on 5 matching bases. Trimming took off 0 bases at V and 4 bases at J, with 9 bases between the two ends. Germline V gene sequence: CDR1 PRHDT, CDR2 FYEKMQ (reference sequence). CDR3 length: 15 residues. The CDR3 bases are TGTGCCAGCAGCTTAGGGGGGAGAGGCACCGGGGAGCTGTTTTTT. Translation: CASSLGGRGTGELFF.